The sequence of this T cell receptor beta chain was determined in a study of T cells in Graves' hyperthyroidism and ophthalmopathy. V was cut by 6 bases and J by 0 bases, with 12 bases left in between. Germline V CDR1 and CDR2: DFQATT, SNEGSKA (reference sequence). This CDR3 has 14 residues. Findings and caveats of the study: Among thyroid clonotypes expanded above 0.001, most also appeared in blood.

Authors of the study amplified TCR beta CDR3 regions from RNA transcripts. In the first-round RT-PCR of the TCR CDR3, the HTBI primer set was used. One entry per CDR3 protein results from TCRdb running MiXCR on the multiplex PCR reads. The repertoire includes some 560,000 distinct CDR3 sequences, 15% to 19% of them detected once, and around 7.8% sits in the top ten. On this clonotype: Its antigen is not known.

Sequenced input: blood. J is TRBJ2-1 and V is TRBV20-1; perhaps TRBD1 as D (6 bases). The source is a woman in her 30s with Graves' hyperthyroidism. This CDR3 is CSARDTSSYNEQFF. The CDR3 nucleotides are TGCAGTGCACGGGACACTAGCTCCTACAATGAGCAGTTCTTC.